The 26 T cell receptor beta chains below come from one sample, sequenced in a study of blood T cell repertoires in COVID-19. The data were produced by immunoSEQ multiplex PCR, yet TCRdb's version contains in-frame clones alone and is incomplete. The repertoire holds 200,000 to 300,000 clones, with about 89% as singletons. Specimen: peripheral blood. The source of these receptors is a woman aged 45-65 years with acute or convalescent COVID-19.

This sequence joins TRBV3-1 (or the pseudogene TRBV3-2) and TRBJ2-5; 10 bases match TRBD2. The CDR3 runs 16 residues. Per the germline V gene, CDR1 is LGHDT and CDR2 is YNNKEL (reference sequence). V dropped 1 base and J dropped 3; count of bases not matched to a gene: 5. This CDR3 reads CASSQGYLAGEETQYF. Written as DNA, the CDR3 is TGTGCCAGCAGCCAAGGATACCTAGCGGGAGAAGAGACCCAGTACTTC.

The CDR3: CATSAKIQPEKLFF. CDR3 bases: TGTGCCACCAGCGCAAAAATACAACCTGAAAAACTGTTTTTT. The rearrangement joins TRBV15 to TRBJ1-4; D is uncertain. Trimming took 5 bases from V and 7 from J, leaving 14 bases between them. The CDR3 contains 14 residues. Per germline, CDR1 LNHNV and CDR2 YYDKDF (reference sequence).

The CDR3: CASRGDRGAYGYTF. The CDR3 nucleotides read TGTGCCAGCAGGGGGGACAGGGGAGCCTATGGCTACACCTTC. The chain has TRBV9 and TRBJ1-2, with 10 bases lining up with TRBD1. The CDR3 is 14 residues long. The V and J ends lost 5 bases and 4 bases, in that order; junction bases with no gene match: 5. The germline V gene encodes CDR1 SGDLS and CDR2 YYNGEE.

The rearrangement uses TRBV6-1 and TRBJ1-1; D remains ambiguous. Germline CDR1 reads MNHNS; CDR2 reads SASEGT. This CDR3 region has 13 residues. V shed 3 bases and J shed 4 bases, with 9 bases lying between them. In DNA, the CDR3 is TGTGCCAGCAGTGATTCGGTTGTCACTGAAGCTTTCTTT. This gives the protein CASSDSVVTEAFF.

This clone was recorded once. J is TRBJ1-4 and V is TRBV3-1 (or the pseudogene TRBV3-2); 10 bases match TRBD1. Trimming took 4 bases from V and 10 from J; bases not matched to a gene: 9. Germline CDR1 reads LGHDT; CDR2 reads YNNKEL (reference sequence). CDR3 length: 15 residues. CDR3: CASSPSDRGLGKLFF. The DNA for the CDR3 is TGTGCCAGCAGCCCTTCCGACAGGGGGCTAGGAAAACTGTTTTTT.

The chain carries TRBV5-1 and TRBJ2-5; 8 bases line up with TRBD2. This CDR3 spans 17 amino acids. V trimming: 1 base; J trimming: 9 bases; junction bases outside the gene matches: 17. Germline CDR1 reads SGHRS; CDR2 reads YFSETQ. CDR3 amino acids: CASSLSGSLWDSMSQYF. CDR3 nucleotides: TGCGCCAGCAGCTTGAGCGGGAGCTTGTGGGATTCCATGTCCCAGTACTTC.

This chain connects TRBV6-4 to TRBJ2-1, with 11 bases that match TRBD1. Germline CDR1 MRHNA, CDR2 SNTAGT. With V trimmed by 0 bases and J by 8 bases, 6 bases remained unmatched. The CDR3 runs 16 residues. The CDR3 loop is CASSDSKDRGRDEQFF. Written as DNA, the CDR3 is TGTGCCAGCAGTGACTCGAAGGACAGGGGGCGGGATGAGCAGTTCTTC.

The genes are TRBV19 and TRBJ1-2; D gene ambiguous. There are 14 residues in the CDR3. V shed 5 bases and J shed 5 bases, with 15 bases lying between them. CDR1 and CDR2 (germline): LNHDA, SQIVND (reference sequence). CDR3 bases: TGTGCCAGTAGTTTTCGGCGTAGCGATTATGGCTACACCTTC. Translating gives CASSFRRSDYGYTF.

The chain uses TRBV3-1 (or the pseudogene TRBV3-2) and TRBJ2-5; TRBD2 agrees at 7 bases. Looked up from germline, CDR1 is LGHDT and CDR2 is YNNKEL (reference sequence). The length of the CDR3 is 14 residues. V trimming: 4 bases; J trimming: 5 bases; junction bases outside the gene matches: 7. CDR3 coding DNA: TGTGCCAGCAGCCCCTCCGGGGGGACGGAGACCCAGTACTTC. Protein sequence: CASSPSGGTETQYF.

This chain connects TRBV7-9 to TRBJ1-3; the match to TRBD1 covers 7 bases. This CDR3 contains 14 residues. Germline V gene sequence: CDR1 SEHNR, CDR2 FQNEAQ (reference sequence). After removal of 4 bases from V and 2 bases from J, the junction contained 2 bases not matched to a gene. The DNA for the CDR3 is TGTGCCAGCAGCTGGGACAGACCTGGAAACACCATATATTTT. Residues: CASSWDRPGNTIYF.

V is TRBV15 and J is TRBJ1-6, with TRBD1 matching over 7 bases. The germline CDR1 and CDR2 sequences are LNHNV and YYDKDF (reference sequence). Trimming cost V 3 bases and J 7 bases; bases outside gene matches: 9. The CDR3 has 16 amino acids. The CDR3 DNA sequence: TGTGCCACCAGCAGCTACAGGGGATCGGGGAATTCACCCCTCCACTTT. Protein: CATSSYRGSGNSPLHF.

Concerning this clone: This same CDR3 is encoded by further DNA sequences in the sample. The chain recombines TRBV24-1 with TRBJ1-1, with TRBD1 matching 7 bases. The CDR3 is 12 residues long. In germline, CDR1 is KGHDR, CDR2 SFDVKD. Trimming cost V 2 bases and J 11 bases; bases outside gene matches: 4. This CDR3 reads CATSDSDREAFF. The CDR3 region has the DNA TGTGCCACCAGTGATTCTGACAGGGAGGCTTTCTTT.

V usage is TRBV3-1 (or the pseudogene TRBV3-2) and J usage is TRBJ1-1; D is perhaps TRBD1 (6 bases). Trimming took off 9 bases at V and 3 bases at J, with 14 bases between the two ends. Germline loops: CDR1 LGHDT, CDR2 YNNKEL (reference sequence). This CDR3 spans 13 amino acids. DNA of the CDR3: TGTGCCAGTTACAGGGTGGGCGACACTGAAGCTTTCTTT. The encoded protein is CASYRVGDTEAFF.

The genes are TRBV24-1 and TRBJ1-5; a possible D gene is TRBD1 (5 bases). The V gene lost 5 bases and the J gene lost 4 bases, with 17 bases spanning the gap. This CDR3 has 16 amino acids. The germline CDR1 and CDR2 sequences are KGHDR and SFDVKD. In DNA, the CDR3 is TGTGCCACCAGTGGCGTAACAGGAGTCGGGAATCAGCCCCAGCATTTT. Its protein product is CATSGVTGVGNQPQHF.

J is TRBJ1-1 and V is TRBV10-3; 7 bases fit TRBD1. The trim removed 6 bases at V and 0 bases at J, leaving 7 bases unmatched. This CDR3 region has 15 residues. Germline V lookup: CDR1 ENHRY, CDR2 SYGVKD. The CDR3 sequence: CAISSGTDMNTEAFF. The DNA for the CDR3 is TGTGCCATCAGCTCCGGGACAGACATGAACACTGAAGCTTTCTTT.

CDR3 sequence: CASSPGQVGTDTQYF. In DNA form, the CDR3 reads TGTGCCAGCTCACCCGGACAGGTTGGCACAGATACGCAGTATTTT. The chain couples TRBV18 to TRBJ2-3; 7 bases line up with TRBD1. The CDR3 consists of 15 residues. Germline V gene lookup returns CDR1 KGHSH and CDR2 LQKENI. The J segment lost 1 base and the V segment lost 3 bases, leaving 4 bases of the junction unmatched.

V is TRBV18 and J is TRBJ2-3; TRBD2 agrees at 10 bases. CDR1 is KGHSH and CDR2 is LQKENI in the germline V gene. The CDR3 extends over 16 amino acids. Trimming at V came to 0 bases and at J to 2 bases, leaving 2 bases not matched to a gene. CDR3 amino acids: CASSPPLAGDTDTQYF. The CDR3 DNA follows: TGTGCCAGCTCACCACCGCTAGCGGGAGACACAGATACGCAGTATTTT.

CDR3 sequence (DNA): TGTGCCAGCAGTCCACCAGGGACTAGATTTAGAGAGCAGTACTTC. Amino acids: CASSPPGTRFREQYF. This chain uses TRBV6-5 with TRBJ2-7; 8 nucleotides line up with TRBD2. The CDR3 is made up of 15 amino acids. V lost 5 bases, J lost 7 bases, and 13 bases stayed unmatched. Per germline, CDR1 MNHEY and CDR2 SVGAGI.

The chain links TRBV7-9 to TRBJ2-3; D perhaps matches TRBD2 (5 bases). With 3 bases removed from V and 2 bases from J, the gap between germline ends came to 9 bases. Germline V lookup: CDR1 SEHNR, CDR2 FQNEAQ (reference sequence). The CDR3 extends over 14 amino acids. For the CDR3, the DNA is TGTGCCAGCAGCTTTGGCGGGTTCACAGATACGCAGTATTTT. Its protein is CASSFGGFTDTQYF.

The rearrangement joins TRBV5-1 to TRBJ2-3; 11 bases are a match to TRBD2. This CDR3 has 17 residues. The germline gives CDR1 SGHRS, CDR2 YFSETQ. V dropped 3 bases and J dropped 3; count of bases not matched to a gene: 9. The CDR3 nucleotides read TGCGCCAGCAGCTCCAGCATACTAGCGGGAGTAACAGATACGCAGTATTTT. This translates into CASSSSILAGVTDTQYF.

The chain uses TRBV5-1 and TRBJ1-2, with 9 positions matching TRBD1. J lost 13 bases, V lost 3 bases, and 10 bases had no gene match. The CDR3 extends over 13 amino acids. The germline gives CDR1 SGHRS, CDR2 YFSETQ. The CDR3 reads CASSSSGTGYPTF. DNA of the CDR3: TGCGCCAGCAGCTCCTCCGGGACAGGGTATCCCACCTTC.

V usage is TRBV6-1 and J usage is TRBJ2-7, with TRBD2 matching over 9 bases. V dropped 3 bases and J dropped 1; count of bases not matched to a gene: 10. The V gene's germline CDR1 is MNHNS and CDR2 SASEGT. The CDR3 sequence is 17 residues long. The CDR3, as DNA: TGTGCCAGCAGTGAGGTCCTAGCGGGATTGGGATCCTACGAGCAGTACTTC. It yields the protein CASSEVLAGLGSYEQYF.

V usage is TRBV24-1 and J usage is TRBJ2-1; TRBD2 is a possible D gene (5 bases). The CDR3 has 14 amino acids. Germline V gives CDR1 KGHDR, CDR2 SFDVKD. V lost 4 bases and J lost 4, with 10 bases in between. The CDR3, as DNA: TGTGCCACCAGTGACTCCAAGCGGTACAATGAGCAGTTCTTC. As protein: CATSDSKRYNEQFF.

This clone came up a few times. The chain recombines TRBV7-6 with TRBJ1-5, with a possible D match to TRBD1 (6 bases). The V gene lost 1 base and the J gene lost 9 bases, with 16 bases spanning the gap. Germline CDR1 and CDR2: SGHVS and FNYEAQ. The CDR3 contains 15 residues. The CDR3 bases are TGTGCCAGCAGCTTAGGTGGTCAGGGGAGCGGGCCCCAGCATTTT. It encodes CASSLGGQGSGPQHF.

In the case of this clone: Other nucleotide sequences from this sample produce the same CDR3. The chain joins TRBV30 to TRBJ2-1; 10 bases align to TRBD1. Germline V lookup: CDR1 GTSNPN, CDR2 SVGIG (reference sequence). This CDR3 is built from 14 residues. V dropped 1 base and J dropped 4; count of bases not matched to a gene: 1. The CDR3 loop reads CAWSGDRGYNEQFF. DNA for the CDR3: TGTGCCTGGAGTGGGGACAGGGGATACAATGAGCAGTTCTTC.

This clone was detected once. The V gene is TRBV28, the J gene TRBJ2-7; 8 bases match TRBD1. CDR1 and CDR2 (germline): MDHEN, SYDVKM. With V trimmed by 4 bases and J by 3 bases, 11 bases remained unmatched. CDR3 length: 16 amino acids. The CDR3 DNA is TGTGCCAGCAGTTCCCCGGGACAGGTTCTTCACTACGAGCAGTACTTC. Translated, it gives CASSSPGQVLHYEQYF.